This entry describes one T cell receptor beta chain. Its target is unknown. These data come from a study of cytomegalovirus exposure and HLA in healthy donors. Study-wide results and limits: In vitro assays verified that a few CMV-associated chains recognized CMV antigens specifically. V segments that were indistinguishable, TRBV6-2 and TRBV6-3 among them, were omitted from analysis. TCR beta V segments were, for the most part, productive about 87% or about 30% of the time in an earlier analysis.

In the PCR, 60 Vbeta and 13 Jbeta primers were used. This table comes from immunoSEQ multiplex PCR, and its TCRdb copy is limited to in-frame clones, with some not included. The sample has around 170,000 clones; over 75% are singletons. This cohort consisted of healthy bone marrow donors. Germline CDR1 and CDR2: LNHNV and YYDKDF (reference sequence). This CDR3 is built from 14 residues. With 2 bases removed from V and 3 bases from J, the gap between germline ends came to 11 bases. The chain combines TRBV15 with TRBJ2-7, with a weak D call TRBD2 (6 bases). Sequenced sample: PBMCs. The TCR was taken from a woman aged 45 to 65 in good health and CMV-seropositive. CDR3 in amino acids: CATSRPKGLYEQYF. As DNA, the CDR3 is TGTGCCACCAGCAGACCCAAGGGACTCTACGAGCAGTACTTC.